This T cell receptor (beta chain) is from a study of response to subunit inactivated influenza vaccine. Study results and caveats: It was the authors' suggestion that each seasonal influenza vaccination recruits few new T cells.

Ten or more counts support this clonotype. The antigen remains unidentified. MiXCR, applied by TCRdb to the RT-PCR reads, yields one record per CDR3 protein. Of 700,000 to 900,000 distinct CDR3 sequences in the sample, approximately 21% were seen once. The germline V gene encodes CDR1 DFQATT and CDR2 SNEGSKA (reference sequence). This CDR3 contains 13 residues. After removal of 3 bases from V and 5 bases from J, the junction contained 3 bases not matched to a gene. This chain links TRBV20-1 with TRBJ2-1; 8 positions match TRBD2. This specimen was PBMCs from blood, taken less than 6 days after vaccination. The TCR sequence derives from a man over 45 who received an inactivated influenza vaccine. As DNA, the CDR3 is TGCAGTGCTAGCGGGGGGGCGGACAATGAGCAGTTCTTC. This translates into CSASGGADNEQFF.